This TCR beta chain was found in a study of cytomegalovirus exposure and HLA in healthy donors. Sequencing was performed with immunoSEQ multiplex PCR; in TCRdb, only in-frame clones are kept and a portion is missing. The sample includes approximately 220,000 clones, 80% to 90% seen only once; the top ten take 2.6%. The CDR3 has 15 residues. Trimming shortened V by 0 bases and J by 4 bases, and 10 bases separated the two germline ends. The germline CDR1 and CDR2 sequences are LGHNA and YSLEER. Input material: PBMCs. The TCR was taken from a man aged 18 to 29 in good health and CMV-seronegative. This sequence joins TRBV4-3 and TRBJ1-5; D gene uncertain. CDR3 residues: CASSQESTVNQPQHF. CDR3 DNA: TGCGCCAGCAGCCAAGAATCCACAGTTAATCAGCCCCAGCATTTT.